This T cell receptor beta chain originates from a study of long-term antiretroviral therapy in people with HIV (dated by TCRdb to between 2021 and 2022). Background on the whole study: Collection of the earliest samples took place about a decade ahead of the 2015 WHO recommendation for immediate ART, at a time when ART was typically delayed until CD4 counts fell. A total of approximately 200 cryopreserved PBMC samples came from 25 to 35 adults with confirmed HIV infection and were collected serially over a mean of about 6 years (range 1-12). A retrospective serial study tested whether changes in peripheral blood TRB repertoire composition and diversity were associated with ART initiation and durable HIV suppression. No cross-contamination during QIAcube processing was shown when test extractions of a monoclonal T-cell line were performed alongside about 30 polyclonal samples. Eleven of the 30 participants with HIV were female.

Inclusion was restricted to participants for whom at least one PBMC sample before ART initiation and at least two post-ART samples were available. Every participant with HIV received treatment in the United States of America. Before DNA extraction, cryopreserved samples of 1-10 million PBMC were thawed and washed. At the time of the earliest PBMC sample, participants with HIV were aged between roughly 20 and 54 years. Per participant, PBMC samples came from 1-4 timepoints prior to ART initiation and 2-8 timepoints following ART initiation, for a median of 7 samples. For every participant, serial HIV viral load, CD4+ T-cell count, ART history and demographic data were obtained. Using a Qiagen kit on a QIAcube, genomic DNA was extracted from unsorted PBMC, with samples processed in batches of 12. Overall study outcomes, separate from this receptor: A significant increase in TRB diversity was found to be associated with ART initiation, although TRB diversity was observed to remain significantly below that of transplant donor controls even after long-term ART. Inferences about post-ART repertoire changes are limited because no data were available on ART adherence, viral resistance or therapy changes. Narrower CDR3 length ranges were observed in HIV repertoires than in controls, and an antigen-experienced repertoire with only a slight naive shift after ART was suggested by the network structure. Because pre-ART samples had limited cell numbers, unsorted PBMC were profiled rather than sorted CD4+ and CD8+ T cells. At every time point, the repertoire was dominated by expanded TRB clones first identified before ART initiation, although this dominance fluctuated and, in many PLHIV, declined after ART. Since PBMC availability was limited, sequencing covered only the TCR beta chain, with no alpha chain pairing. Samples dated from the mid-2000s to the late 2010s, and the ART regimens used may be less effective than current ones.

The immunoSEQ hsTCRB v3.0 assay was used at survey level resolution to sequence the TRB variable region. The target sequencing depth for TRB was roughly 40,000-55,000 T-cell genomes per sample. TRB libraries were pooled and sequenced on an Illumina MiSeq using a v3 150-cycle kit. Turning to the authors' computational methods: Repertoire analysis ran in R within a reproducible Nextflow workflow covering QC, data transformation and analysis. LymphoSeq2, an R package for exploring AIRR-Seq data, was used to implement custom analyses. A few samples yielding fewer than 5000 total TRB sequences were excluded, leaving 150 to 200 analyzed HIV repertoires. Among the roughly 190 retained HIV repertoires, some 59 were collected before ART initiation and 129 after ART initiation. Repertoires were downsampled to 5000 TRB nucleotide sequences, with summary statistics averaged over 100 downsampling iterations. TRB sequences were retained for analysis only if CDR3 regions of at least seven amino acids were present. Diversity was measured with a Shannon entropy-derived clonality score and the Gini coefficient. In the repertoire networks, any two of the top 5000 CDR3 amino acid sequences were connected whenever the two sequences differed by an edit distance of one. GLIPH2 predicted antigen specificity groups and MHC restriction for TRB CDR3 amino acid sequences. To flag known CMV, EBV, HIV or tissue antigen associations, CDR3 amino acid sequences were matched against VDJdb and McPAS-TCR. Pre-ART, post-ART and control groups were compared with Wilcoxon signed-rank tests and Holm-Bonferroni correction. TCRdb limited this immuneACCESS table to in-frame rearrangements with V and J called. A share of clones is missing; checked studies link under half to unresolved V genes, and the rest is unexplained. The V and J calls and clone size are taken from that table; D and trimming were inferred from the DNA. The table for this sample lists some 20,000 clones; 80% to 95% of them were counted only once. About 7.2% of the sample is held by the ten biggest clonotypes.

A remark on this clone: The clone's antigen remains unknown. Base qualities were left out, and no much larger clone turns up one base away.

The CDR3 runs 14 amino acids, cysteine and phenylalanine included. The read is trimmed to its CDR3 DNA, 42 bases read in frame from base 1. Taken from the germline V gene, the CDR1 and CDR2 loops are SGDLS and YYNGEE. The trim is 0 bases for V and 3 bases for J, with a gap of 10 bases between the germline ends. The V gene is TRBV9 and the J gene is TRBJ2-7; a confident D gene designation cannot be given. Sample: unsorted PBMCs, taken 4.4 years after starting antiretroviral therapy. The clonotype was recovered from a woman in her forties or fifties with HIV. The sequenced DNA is TGTGCCAGCAGCGTAGCGCAGGACCTCTACGAGCAGTACTTC. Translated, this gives CASSVAQDLYEQYF.